This T cell receptor beta chain was sequenced for a study of blood T cell repertoires in COVID-19. This CDR3 spans 15 amino acids. Per the germline V gene, CDR1 is MNHEY and CDR2 is SMNVEV (reference sequence). Deletions cut 2 bases from V and 3 bases from J, with 8 bases between. Among Cohort 3 donors, those recovered had two negative PCRs, clearance, or symptom resolution. Original methodology: Amplified reference gene primers provided the basis for estimating nucleated cell counts. This table comes from immunoSEQ multiplex PCR, and its TCRdb copy is limited to in-frame clones, with some not included. V, J and clone size derive from that table, while D and trimming were established from the DNA sequence. The top ten clones hold approximately 1% of a sample with over 250,000 clones, roughly 86% of them seen once. Only one count was recorded for this clone.

V usage is TRBV27 and J usage is TRBJ1-6; D possibly corresponds to TRBD1 (6 bases). The sample consisted of PBMCs or T cells enriched from blood (not recorded which). This sequence originates from a woman under 40 who had recovered from COVID-19. The CDR3 sequence: CASSLNRVYNSPLHF. For the CDR3, the DNA is TGTGCCAGCAGTTTAAACAGGGTCTATAATTCACCCCTCCACTTT.